This TCR beta chain was captured by sequencing in a study of blood T cell repertoires in COVID-19. Study as a whole: Acute-phase and convalescent COVID-19 samples originated in the United States, Italy and Spain. T cells, B-cell-depleted T cells, or PBMCs supplied cDNA or gDNA.

Germline V gives CDR1 SGHNT, CDR2 YYREEE (reference sequence). The length of the CDR3 is 15 residues. Trimming stripped 4 bases from V and 5 bases from J, with 13 bases between. This clone appeared a single time. In the authors' methods: Amplified reference gene primers provided the basis for estimating nucleated cell counts. Only in-frame clones appear in the TCRdb table, and some are missing; sequencing was by immunoSEQ multiplex PCR. From that table come the V and J calls and clone size; the DNA was used to work out D and trimming. The table records about 88,000 clones, roughly 86% of them present only once.

The chain couples TRBV5-4 to TRBJ1-6; a weak D match, TRBD1 (6 bases). The TCR sequence derives from a human donor in a cohort sampled during active COVID-19. Sequenced sample: peripheral blood. CDR3 DNA sequence: TGTGCCAGCAGCGCCCACTCAGGGGATAATTCACCCCTCCACTTT. Its translation: CASSAHSGDNSPLHF.